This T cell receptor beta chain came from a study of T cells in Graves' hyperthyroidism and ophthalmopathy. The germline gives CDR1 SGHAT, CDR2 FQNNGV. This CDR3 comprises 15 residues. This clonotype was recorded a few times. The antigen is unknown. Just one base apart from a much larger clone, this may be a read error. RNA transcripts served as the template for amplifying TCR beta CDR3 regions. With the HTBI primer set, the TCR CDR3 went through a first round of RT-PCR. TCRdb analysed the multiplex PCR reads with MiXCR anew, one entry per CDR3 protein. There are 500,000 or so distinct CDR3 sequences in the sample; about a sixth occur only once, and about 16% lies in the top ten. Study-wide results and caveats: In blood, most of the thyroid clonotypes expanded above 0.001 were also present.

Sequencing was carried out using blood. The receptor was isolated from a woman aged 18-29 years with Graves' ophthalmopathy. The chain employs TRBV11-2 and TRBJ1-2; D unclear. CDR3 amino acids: CASSPREGANYGCTF. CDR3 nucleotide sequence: TGTGCCAGCAGCCCGCGTGAAGGAGCTAACTATGGCTGCACCTTC.